This TCR beta chain appears in the sequencing data of a study of cytomegalovirus exposure and HLA in healthy donors (dated 2017 in TCRdb). In terms of the full investigation: A later analysis indicated that the 130 or so validation repertoires were generated on the platform also employed for the 600 to 750 repertoires of the first cohort. Besides the first cohort of around 700 subjects, a separate validation cohort made up of roughly 120 different subjects was used. The study aimed to test whether cataloging public T cell receptors could reveal signatures of past pathogen exposure. The study combined high-throughput TCR immunosequencing, statistical association of individual TCRs with disease status, and machine learning to predict cytomegalovirus infection status. Findings and caveats that apply to the study as a whole: The validation cohort had no HLA typing available for a later analysis, so co-occurrence within that cohort was assessed over all 130 or so repertoires. In both the original and validation cohorts, the classifier was reported to diagnose cytomegalovirus status with high specificity and sensitivity. Across donors, most TCR sequences were observed very rarely, whereas some public TCRs were present in many individuals. A few of the identified cytomegalovirus-associated TCR beta chains were confirmed in vitro to be specific for cytomegalovirus antigens. The study listed 164 TCR beta chains as associated with cytomegalovirus. Subsequent analysis determined that TCRs grouped into clusters in the first cohort also showed a tendency toward co-occurrence across the roughly 120 validation repertoires, and 94% of cluster scores exceeded 0. The authors suggested that the approach could potentially be generalized to other disease states and immunological phenotypes.

Donors formed part of the validation cohort, which comprised 120 subjects and was distinct from the first cohort of 690 or so subjects. The library relied on the immunoSEQ multiplex PCR assay. The original methods were these. A statistical classification framework was built to diagnose cytomegalovirus status from the catalog of TCR beta chain sequences. Sourced from immuneACCESS, this table was stored by TCRdb with only in-frame sequences that have V and J called. A share of the clones is absent; for the studies checked, an unresolved V gene accounts for under half, and the remainder has no known explanation. V and J calls and clone size are those listed in that table; D and trimming were worked out from the DNA. This sample has about 130,000 clones in its table, and roughly nine tenths of those were observed once. The top ten hold approximately 10% of the sample. Turning to this clone: The antigen this receptor binds is unknown. No much larger clone exists at a distance of one base, and base qualities are not known.

From the cysteine through the phenylalanine, the CDR3 covers 14 amino acids. The kept DNA is CDR3 alone, 42 bases in frame from the first base. The junction shows trimming of 1 base on V and 9 bases on J, plus 15 bases between the germline ends. CDR1 and CDR2 are drawn from the germline V gene: SGHTA, FQGNSA. This TCR derives from a woman aged 18-30 years in good health and CMV-seropositive. What was sequenced was PBMCs. The sequence links TRBV7-2 to TRBJ1-2; the D gene is not confidently resolved. The nucleotide sequence is given as TGTGCCAGCAGCTTAGTTGAGGAGGGCTTACGCTACACCTTC. This codes for CASSLVEEGLRYTF. Beyond the CDR3, the reference TRBV7-2 and TRBJ1-2 genes provide the residues; the full variable domain reads: GAGVSQSPSNKVTEKGKDVELRCDPISGHTALYWYRQSLGQGLEFLIYFQGNSAPDKSGLPSDRFSAERTGGSVSTLTIQRTQQEDSAVYLCASSLVEEGLRYTFGSGTRLTVV.